One and the same sample provided the 32 T cell receptor beta chains below, sequenced in a study of T cells in Graves' hyperthyroidism and ophthalmopathy. TCR beta CDR3 regions were amplified from RNA transcripts. A first-round RT-PCR of the TCR CDR3 used the HTBI primer set. TCRdb reprocessed the multiplex PCR reads with MiXCR, giving one entry per CDR3 protein. The repertoire holds around 270,000 distinct CDR3 sequences, with roughly a fifth as singletons. Sequenced input: blood. The receptors were sampled from a man aged 50-60 years with Graves' ophthalmopathy.

The rearrangement uses TRBV9 and TRBJ2-1; D remains unclear. Per the germline V gene, CDR1 is SGDLS and CDR2 is YYNGEE. Trimming removed 1 base from V and 8 bases from J, with 7 bases in between. The CDR3 sequence is 12 residues long. The CDR3 DNA is TGTGCCAGCAGCGTATCCGGGTATGAGCAGTTCTTC. This gives the protein CASSVSGYEQFF.

In nucleotides, the CDR3 is TGTGCCAGCAGCCGGAGGCACCAGACTAGCGGGAGCTTCGAGCAGTACTTC. Translated, it gives CASSRRHQTSGSFEQYF. The chain uses TRBV7-8 and TRBJ2-7, with 12 nucleotides matching TRBD2. The CDR3 extends over 17 amino acids. Germline CDR1 SGHVS, CDR2 FQNEAQ. V gave up 5 bases and J gave up 6 bases; unmatched junction bases: 14.

This clonotype was detected a few times. The chain couples TRBV29-1 to TRBJ2-7; TRBD1 matches at 7 bases. Germline trimming cut 4 bases from V and 0 bases from J; bases unmatched to any gene: 3. Germline V gene sequence: CDR1 SQVTM, CDR2 ANQGSEA. There are 13 residues in the CDR3. The CDR3 DNA is TGCAGCGTTGTTACAGGGGCCTCCTACGAGCAGTACTTC. Translation: CSVVTGASYEQYF.

In nucleotides, the CDR3 is TGTGCCAGCAGCAGTAACCGGGATAGCTCCTACGAGCAGTACTTC. Translated: CASSSNRDSSYEQYF. The chain joins TRBV13 to TRBJ2-7, with D possibly TRBD2 on 5 matching bases. The CDR3 covers 15 residues. Trimming removed 5 bases from V and 0 bases from J, with 14 bases in between. Germline values: CDR1 PRHDT, CDR2 FYEKMQ (reference sequence).

This clonotype has only a few counts. The rearrangement joins TRBV6-1 to TRBJ1-6, with D maybe TRBD1 (5 bases). V was cut by 7 bases and J by 0 bases, with 13 bases left in between. CDR1 is MNHNS, CDR2 SASEGT, per germline. This CDR3 is built from 16 residues. The CDR3 sequence: CASKGGEGSYNSPLHF. In DNA, the CDR3 is TGTGCCAGCAAGGGAGGGGAGGGCTCCTATAATTCACCCCTCCACTTT.

This clonotype was seen at least ten times. V and J are TRBV7-9 and TRBJ2-1, with TRBD2 identical over 7 bases. The germline V gene encodes CDR1 SEHNR and CDR2 FQNEAQ (reference sequence). The length of the CDR3 is 14 residues. Trimming at V came to 5 bases and at J to 4 bases, leaving 5 bases not matched to a gene. CDR3 protein: CASSLAGAYNEQFF. In DNA, the CDR3 is TGTGCCAGCAGCCTGGCGGGAGCATACAATGAGCAGTTCTTC.

The rearrangement uses TRBV20-1 and TRBJ2-6, with 11 bases identical to TRBD2. The V segment lost 6 bases and the J segment 0 bases; nucleotides outside the gene matches: 10. The CDR3 contains 18 residues. The germline CDR1 and CDR2 sequences are DFQATT and SNEGSKA (reference sequence). The CDR3 protein is CSAVSGRAQYSGANVLTF. CDR3 in DNA: TGCAGTGCGGTTAGCGGGAGGGCCCAATACTCTGGGGCCAACGTCCTGACTTTC.

Turning to this clonotype: A much bigger clone sits one base away, suggesting this may be a read error. The chain has TRBV5-1 and TRBJ2-7; D may be TRBD1 (6 bases). The germline V gene encodes CDR1 SGHRS and CDR2 YFSETQ. The CDR3 is 14 residues long. V was pared by 2 bases and J by 5 bases, with 14 bases between. CDR3 sequence reads: CASSLGWAGDEQYF. DNA of the CDR3: TGCGCCAGCAGCTTAGGGTGGGCAGGGGACGAGCAGTACTTC.

V is TRBV29-1 and J is TRBJ2-7; perhaps D is TRBD1 or TRBD2 (5 bases each). Trimming cost V 2 bases and J 3 bases, with 14 bases left between them. CDR3 length: 14 residues. From germline, CDR1 is SQVTM and CDR2 ANQGSEA. CDR3 loop: CSVEKPGTDYEQYF. CDR3 nucleotide sequence: TGCAGCGTTGAAAAACCCGGGACCGACTACGAGCAGTACTTC.

The gene calls are TRBV24-1 and TRBJ2-5, with D perhaps TRBD2 (6 bases). The germline gives CDR1 KGHDR, CDR2 SFDVKD. The CDR3 is 15 residues long. V was shortened by 6 bases and J by 1 base, with 14 bases between the two germline ends. The CDR3 here is CATSRGAGIQETQYF. In nucleotides, the CDR3 is TGTGCCACCAGTCGGGGTGCGGGGATCCAAGAGACCCAGTACTTC.

This clonotype was seen more than once but under ten times. The chain has TRBV20-1 and TRBJ1-5, with a tentative D call TRBD1 (6 bases). V was pared by 5 bases and J by 3 bases, with 17 bases between. Germline assignment: CDR1 DFQATT and CDR2 SNEGSKA (reference sequence). The CDR3 has 15 amino acids. The DNA for the CDR3 is TGCAGTGCTCTGTTGGCCAGGGGCACCAATCAGCCCCAGCATTTT. The encoded protein is CSALLARGTNQPQHF.

The table lists this clonotype with many counts. This chain links TRBV7-3 with TRBJ2-7, with unresolved D. Trimming cost V 2 bases and J 5 bases, with 10 bases left between them. CDR1 is SGHTA and CDR2 is FQGTGA in the germline V gene. This CDR3 comprises 13 residues. The CDR3 spells CASSLSTKHEQYF. The CDR3 DNA reads as TGTGCCAGCAGCTTATCGACCAAGCACGAGCAGTACTTC.

This clonotype occurred a few times. The gene calls are TRBV19 and TRBJ1-5, with 7 bases lining up with TRBD1. Germline-derived CDR1 and CDR2 are LNHDA and SQIVND (reference sequence). This CDR3 contains 13 residues. The J segment lost 11 bases and the V segment lost 5 bases, leaving 9 bases of the junction unmatched. The CDR3, as DNA: TGTGCCAGTAGTGAAGGGGGCCTCACGGCCCAGCATTTT. Protein sequence: CASSEGGLTAQHF.

The V call is TRBV6-1, the J call TRBJ2-5; D gene unclear. The V end was cut by 1 base, the J end by 2 bases, with 5 bases between. CDR1 and CDR2 from the germline V gene are MNHNS and SASEGT. This CDR3 comprises 13 residues. CDR3 bases: TGTGCCAGCAGTGAAGTGACGCAAGAGACCCAGTACTTC. Protein product: CASSEVTQETQYF.

This clonotype was counted between two and nine times. This chain joins TRBV4-1 and TRBJ2-7; 8 nucleotides agree with TRBD1. The CDR3 extends over 15 amino acids. The ends lost 1 base at V and 3 bases at J; junction bases unmatched: 5. Germline loops: CDR1 MGHRA, CDR2 YSYEKL. Written as DNA, the CDR3 is TGCGCCAGCAGCCAAGCCGGGACAGGACTCTACGAGCAGTACTTC. Translating it yields CASSQAGTGLYEQYF.

This clonotype came up a few times. The chain combines TRBV12-3 or TRBV12-4 with TRBJ2-1; 7 bases align to TRBD2. Trimming removed 7 bases from V and 0 bases from J; junction bases left unmatched: 6. The CDR3 runs to 15 residues. The chain's CDR3 is CASTPGGISYNEQFF. DNA of the CDR3: TGTGCCAGCACCCCGGGAGGTATCTCCTACAATGAGCAGTTCTTC.

V gene TRBV5-4 combines with J gene TRBJ1-2; TRBD1 is a possible D gene (5 bases). Germline-derived CDR1 and CDR2 are SGHNT and YYREEE (reference sequence). The germline V and J ends were trimmed by 4 bases and 5 bases, with 12 bases remaining between them. The CDR3 runs 13 residues. The CDR3 nucleotides read TGTGCCAGCAGCATGGGACTTTCTTATGGCTACACCTTC. Translated, it gives CASSMGLSYGYTF.

This chain connects TRBV30 to TRBJ2-7; TRBD2 matches at 9 bases. CDR1 is GTSNPN, CDR2 SVGIG, per germline (reference sequence). J lost 4 bases, V lost 0 bases, and 7 bases had no gene match. The CDR3 is 15 amino acids. The CDR3 reads CAWSVRGLAGYEQYF. DNA of the CDR3: TGTGCCTGGAGTGTACGAGGTCTAGCGGGATACGAGCAGTACTTC.

The chain carries TRBV5-1 and TRBJ2-3; D uncertain. The germline CDR1 and CDR2 sequences are SGHRS and YFSETQ. CDR3 size: 15 residues. V shed 7 bases and J shed 0 bases, with 15 bases lying between them. The CDR3 bases are TGCGCCAGCGGGGAATTTAGTACTAGCACAGATACGCAGTATTTT. Protein sequence: CASGEFSTSTDTQYF.

This clonotype was recorded many times. The chain joins TRBV30 to TRBJ1-5; tentatively, D is TRBD1 (5 bases). Per germline, CDR1 GTSNPN and CDR2 SVGIG (reference sequence). Trimming stripped 5 bases from V and 2 bases from J, with 13 bases between. The CDR3 spans 14 residues. CDR3 loop: CAWGDGGGNQPQHF. The CDR3 coding sequence is TGTGCCTGGGGCGATGGGGGGGGCAATCAGCCCCAGCATTTT.

This rearrangement joins TRBV18 to TRBJ1-2; 8 nucleotides align to TRBD1. The CDR3 has 17 amino acids. Germline V lookup: CDR1 KGHSH, CDR2 LQKENI. V dropped 3 bases and J dropped 6; count of bases not matched to a gene: 15. CDR3 nucleotide sequence: TGTGCCAGCTCACCGTCTTACCCGTCGGACAGGGAGAATGGCTACACCTTC. Translation gives CASSPSYPSDRENGYTF.

The chain links TRBV20-1 to TRBJ1-1, with D maybe TRBD1 (6 bases). Trimming shortened V by 2 bases and J by 0 bases, and 13 bases separated the two germline ends. Germline CDR1 reads DFQATT; CDR2 reads SNEGSKA (reference sequence). There are 15 residues in the CDR3. This CDR3 is CSARLGGQVNTEAFF. CDR3 nucleotide sequence: TGCAGTGCTAGATTGGGGGGCCAGGTGAACACTGAAGCTTTCTTT.

This rearrangement joins TRBV7-2 to TRBJ1-3; a possible D gene is TRBD1 (6 bases). CDR3 size: 18 residues. Trimming removed 4 bases at V and 3 bases at J, with 22 bases between. Germline CDR1 is SGHTA and CDR2 is FQGNSA. The CDR3 loop reads CASSSPGHGGTIGNTIYF. CDR3 nucleotides: TGTGCCAGCAGCTCACCGGGCCACGGGGGCACCATTGGAAACACCATATATTTT.

This clonotype was seen ten or more times. The rearrangement uses TRBV3-1 and TRBJ2-1; 8 bases map to TRBD2. Unmatched junction bases numbered 9, after V lost 0 bases and J lost 11 bases. Germline V gene data show CDR1 as LGHDT and CDR2 as YNNKEL (reference sequence). The CDR3 totals 15 residues. The DNA for the CDR3 is TGTGCCAGCAGCCAAGAGGTGGTAGCGGGACCAAAGCAGTTCTTC. Its protein is CASSQEVVAGPKQFF.

V gene TRBV28 combines with J gene TRBJ2-6; 8 bases agree with TRBD1. J gave up 4 bases and V 4 bases, and 15 bases lay outside the gene matches. CDR1 and CDR2 (germline): MDHEN, SYDVKM. The CDR3 length is 19 residues. The CDR3 spells CASSSPGQGGLLGANVLTF. The CDR3 DNA sequence: TGTGCCAGCAGTTCACCCGGACAGGGAGGTCTCCTCGGGGCCAACGTCCTGACTTTC.

This clonotype showed up many times. V is TRBV11-3 and J is TRBJ2-1; TRBD2 matches at 7 bases. V shed 3 bases, J shed 9 bases, and the junction held 8 bases outside the gene matches. CDR3 size: 14 residues. Germline lookup yields CDR1 SGHNT and CDR2 YENEEA. CDR3 residues: CASSFSAGVTEQFF. CDR3 sequence (DNA): TGTGCCAGCAGCTTCTCGGCGGGAGTGACTGAGCAGTTCTTC. Full variable domain (rest looked up from reference TRBV11-3 and TRBJ2-1): EAGVVQSPRYKIIEKKQPVAFWCNPISGHNTLYWYLQNLGQGPELLIRYENEEAVDDSQLPKDRFSAERLKGVDSTLKIQPAELGDSAVYLCASSFSAGVTEQFFGPGTRLTVL.

The V gene is TRBV5-1, the J gene TRBJ2-6; D call uncertain. V lost 4 bases and J 4 bases, leaving 9 bases between the germline ends. CDR1 and CDR2 from the germline V gene are SGHRS and YFSETQ. The CDR3 is made up of 14 amino acids. The CDR3 here is CASSEYGGANVLTF. CDR3 DNA sequence: TGCGCCAGCAGCGAATACGGAGGGGCCAACGTCCTGACTTTC.

The V call is TRBV28, the J call TRBJ2-2; TRBD1 aligns across 7 bases. This CDR3 has 14 amino acids. CDR1 and CDR2 from the germline V gene are MDHEN and SYDVKM. V gave up 5 bases and J gave up 5 bases; unmatched junction bases: 5. The CDR3 sequence is CASSTDRLTGELFF. The DNA of the CDR3 is TGTGCCAGCAGTACGGACAGGTTAACCGGGGAGCTGTTTTTT.

CDR3 in amino acids: CASSKGRTDTQYF. In DNA, the CDR3 is TGTGCCAGCAGTAAGGGCCGCACAGATACGCAGTATTTT. The gene calls are TRBV12-3 or TRBV12-4 and TRBJ2-3; D unclear. This CDR3 contains 13 residues. The V end was cut by 5 bases, the J end by 1 base, with 7 bases between.

At least ten counts were recorded for this clonotype. The chain carries TRBV7-9 and TRBJ2-3, with D perhaps matching TRBD2 (7 bases). The length of the CDR3 is 16 residues. V dropped 6 bases and J dropped 0 bases, with 16 bases sitting between them. Looked up from germline, CDR1 is SEHNR and CDR2 is FQNEAQ (reference sequence). Here the CDR3 reads CASRGGAASSTDTQYF. The CDR3 DNA reads TGTGCCAGCAGAGGGGGGGCCGCGTCTAGCACAGATACGCAGTATTTT. Variable domain in full (rest from reference TRBV7-9 and TRBJ2-3): DTGVSQNPRHKITKRGQNVTFRCDPISEHNRLYWYRQTLGQGPEFLTYFQNEAQLEKSRLLSDRFSAERPKGSFSTLEIQRTEQGDSAMYLCASRGGAASSTDTQYFGPGTRLTVL.

This clonotype was counted at least ten times. J is TRBJ2-7 and V is TRBV28, with TRBD1 as a possible D gene (6 bases). The length of the CDR3 is 14 residues. Trimming took off 2 bases at V and 6 bases at J, with 14 bases between the two ends. Germline assignment: CDR1 MDHEN and CDR2 SYDVKM. The CDR3 reads CASSLTRGQTEQYF. CDR3 in DNA: TGTGCCAGCAGTTTAACCCGGGGACAAACCGAGCAGTACTTC.

The V gene is TRBV7-2, the J gene TRBJ1-2; no definite D call. There are 12 residues in the CDR3. The germline CDR1 and CDR2 sequences are SGHTA and FQGNSA. V was cut by 1 base and J by 4 bases, with 4 bases left in between. Here the CDR3 reads CASSLVVYGYTF. The CDR3 DNA follows: TGTGCCAGCAGCTTAGTAGTCTATGGCTACACCTTC.